This TCR beta chain is drawn from a study of blood T cells in healthy people across ages. This clonotype was detected many times. As yet, its antigen is unknown. A second PCR, run for roughly 7 to 12 cycles, used a sample-barcoded 5' primer plus a J-beta primer mix. Every individual sample yielded 2.5 million or more paired-end reads (each containing CDR3). Via MiXCR, TCRdb re-called the 5' RACE reads, giving one row per CDR3 protein. The table shows 500,000 to 700,000 distinct CDR3 sequences, with roughly 30% occurring only once. Whole-study findings and limits: Diversity was estimated from one million T cells, and these estimates were considered underestimates. TCR beta diversity was tightly associated with the proportion of naive T cells.

The source is a woman at least 80 years old in good health. The specimen sequenced was blood.

This CDR3 is CASRADRGNGEQYF. The CDR3 coding sequence is TGTGCCAGCAGGGCGGACAGGGGGAATGGCGAGCAGTACTTC. The chain is built from TRBV28 and TRBJ2-7; 10 bases fit TRBD1. J lost 6 bases, V lost 6 bases, and 8 bases had no gene match. The germline CDR1 and CDR2 sequences are MDHEN and SYDVKM. The CDR3 totals 14 residues.